This T cell receptor (beta chain) was observed in a study of cytomegalovirus exposure and HLA in healthy donors. Study-wide results and caveats: Some TCR beta chains (more than 150 of them) were listed as cytomegalovirus-associated. Earlier analysis found most TCR beta V segments productive about 90% or about 30% of the time.

Note on this clone: The antigen is unknown.

It was with 60 Vbeta and 13 Jbeta primers that the PCR ran. Per the study methods: Later, an analysis found roughly 80 million unique TCR beta chains, and 8.5 million to 12 million of these were shared. The protocol was immunoSEQ multiplex PCR, while the TCRdb copy is restricted to in-frame clones and leaves out a portion. That table supplies the V and J calls and clone size; D and trimming were determined from the DNA. The profile covers over 100,000 clones, with 82% appearing a single time and 8.1% taken by the ten largest. This receptor was taken from a woman in her fifties or sixties in good health and CMV-seropositive. Material for sequencing was PBMCs.

CDR3 sequence: CASSLGLAGVNEQFF. In nucleotides, the CDR3 is TGTGCCAGCAGCTTAGGACTAGCGGGAGTCAATGAGCAGTTCTTC. The chain carries TRBV7-9 and TRBJ2-1; TRBD2 matches 12 bases. The J segment lost 6 bases and the V segment lost 1 base, leaving 1 base of the junction unmatched. The CDR3 totals 15 residues. Germline CDR1 is SEHNR and CDR2 is FQNEAQ (reference sequence).